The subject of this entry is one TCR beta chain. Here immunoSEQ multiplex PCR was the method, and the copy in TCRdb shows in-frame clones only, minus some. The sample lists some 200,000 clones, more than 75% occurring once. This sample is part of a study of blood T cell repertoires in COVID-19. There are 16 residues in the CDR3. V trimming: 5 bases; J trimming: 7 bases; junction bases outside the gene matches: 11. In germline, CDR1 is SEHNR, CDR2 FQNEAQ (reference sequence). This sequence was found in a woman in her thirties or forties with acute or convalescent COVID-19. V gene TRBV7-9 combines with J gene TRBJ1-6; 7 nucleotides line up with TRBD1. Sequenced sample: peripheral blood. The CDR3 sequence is CASSHSDRARNSPLHF. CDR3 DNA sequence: TGTGCCAGCAGCCACTCAGACAGGGCGAGAAATTCACCCCTCCACTTT.